A selection of T cell receptor beta chains follows, all from one sample in a study of cytomegalovirus exposure and HLA in healthy donors. Using immunoSEQ multiplex PCR, the repertoire was profiled, and TCRdb retains in-frame clones only, with some absent. The repertoire holds 220,000 or so clones, with over 80% as singletons. Material for sequencing was PBMCs. The source of these receptors is a woman aged 18-30 years in good health and CMV-seronegative. Each CDR3 is given with its conserved first and last residue. The D gene is left open where the match is weak. The size of a clone is reported for some rows only, either as once, few or many, or as a class for expanded clones.

J: TRBJ1-2
size: NA
length: 12
D: NA
V: TRBV4-1
DNA: TGCGCCAGCAGCCCGACAGGAGGAGGCTACACCTTC
CDR3: CASSPTGGGYTF

J: TRBJ2-7
size: NA
length: 14
D: TRBD2
V: TRBV7-6
DNA: TGTGCCAGCAGCTTAGTCCCACTAGCGGGCGAGCAGTACTTC
CDR3: CASSLVPLAGEQYF

J: TRBJ1-4
size: NA
length: 14
D: NA
V: TRBV27
DNA: TGTGCCAGCAGTTTAGGGCAGAAGAATGAAAAACTGTTTTTT
CDR3: CASSLGQKNEKLFF

J: TRBJ2-5
size: NA
length: 14
D: TRBD1
V: TRBV6-1
DNA: TGTGCCAGCACTCTTATGACAGGGACAGAGACCCAGTACTTC
CDR3: CASTLMTGTETQYF

J: TRBJ1-1
size: NA
length: 14
D: TRBD1
V: TRBV5-4
DNA: TGTGCCAGCAGCTTACAGGGGGCGCTCTGGGAGGCTTTCTTT
CDR3: CASSLQGALWEAFF

J: TRBJ2-1
size: NA
length: 14
D: NA
V: TRBV27
DNA: TGTGCCAGCAGCCGGAGGGGGGGTCCGAATGAGCAGTTCTTC
CDR3: CASSRRGGPNEQFF

J: TRBJ2-2
size: NA
length: 15
D: TRBD1
V: TRBV9
DNA: TGTGCCAGCAGCGTAGGGACAGGGTGGACCGGGGAGCTGTTTTTT
CDR3: CASSVGTGWTGELFF

J: TRBJ2-7
size: NA
length: 15
D: NA
V: TRBV19
DNA: TGTGCCAGTAGCAGTATGTCCAGGGGAAGGTACGAGCAGTACTTC
CDR3: CASSSMSRGRYEQYF

J: TRBJ2-2
size: NA
length: 17
D: NA
V: TRBV19
DNA: TGTGCCAGTAGTATACCGAGGTGGCACCTTCACACCGGGGAGCTGTTTTTT
CDR3: CASSIPRWHLHTGELFF

J: TRBJ2-7
size: NA
length: 15
D: TRBD2
V: TRBV4-2
DNA: TGTGCCAGCAGCCAAGAAGCTAGCGGGAGTTTTGAGCAGTACTTC
CDR3: CASSQEASGSFEQYF

J: TRBJ2-5
size: NA
length: 15
D: NA
V: TRBV5-1
DNA: TGCGCCAGCAGCTTCAGTAGCTCGCCCCCAGAGACCCAGTACTTC
CDR3: CASSFSSSPPETQYF

J: TRBJ2-1
size: few
length: 16
D: TRBD2
V: TRBV9
DNA: TGTGCCAGCAGCGCGGGCCCCTCTAGCGGGGTCAATGAGCAGTTCTTC
CDR3: CASSAGPSSGVNEQFF

J: TRBJ2-5
size: NA
length: 15
D: TRBD2
V: TRBV5-6
DNA: TGTGCCAGCAGCCCTCCGACTAGCGGGAGTGGGGCCCAGTACTTC
CDR3: CASSPPTSGSGAQYF

J: TRBJ2-1
size: NA
length: 16
D: TRBD2
V: TRBV7-8
DNA: TGTGCCAGCAGCTTAGAGCCGGGACTAGCGGGAAATGAGCAGTTCTTC
CDR3: CASSLEPGLAGNEQFF

J: TRBJ1-1
size: NA
length: 15
D: NA
V: TRBV6-6
DNA: TGTGCCAGCAGACAAACTGGACTGATAAACACTGAAGCTTTCTTT
CDR3: CASRQTGLINTEAFF

J: TRBJ2-4
size: NA
length: 14
D: NA
V: TRBV30
DNA: TGTGCCTGGAGTGTACCGGGGGCCAAAAACATTCAGTACTTC
CDR3: CAWSVPGAKNIQYF

J: TRBJ1-1
size: NA
length: 13
D: NA
V: TRBV5-1
DNA: TGCGCCAGCAGCTTGGTAGGGAGGGCGGAAGCTTTCTTT
CDR3: CASSLVGRAEAFF

J: TRBJ2-5
size: NA
length: 16
D: NA
V: TRBV21-1
DNA: TGTGCCAGCAGCAAATTCGGAGGGAGCGAGGGGGAGACCCAGTACTTC
CDR3: CASSKFGGSEGETQYF

J: TRBJ1-2
size: NA
length: 14
D: TRBD1
V: TRBV5-4
DNA: TGTGCCAGCAGTAGGGACAGGGGGCAGGGGGGCTACACCTTC
CDR3: CASSRDRGQGGYTF

J: TRBJ2-1
size: NA
length: 18
D: TRBD2
V: TRBV29-1
DNA: TGCAGCGTCATAGGGGGACTAGCGGGAATTGACTCCTACAATGAGCAGTTCTTC
CDR3: CSVIGGLAGIDSYNEQFF